This T cell receptor (beta chain) stems from a study of somatic mutations in cytotoxic T cells in rheumatoid arthritis. For the study at large: Patient blood, less than 35 ml in EDTA, was obtained immediately after diagnosis and prior to the start of any treatment. Flow cytometric sorting isolated some V beta antibody-stained T-cell populations at nearly 100% purity, and among them were V beta1+ cells that underwent TCRB sequencing.

Only in-frame clones appear in the TCRdb table, and some are missing; sequencing was by immunoSEQ multiplex PCR. The repertoire consists of under 20,000 clones, with about 85% occurring once and the leading ten covering around 7%. V was pared by 3 bases and J by 4 bases, with 9 bases of the junction left unmatched. The CDR3 extends over 15 amino acids. Per germline, CDR1 SGHTA and CDR2 FQGTGA. The sample taken for sequencing was CD8+ T cells sorted from blood. This receptor was identified in a woman in her forties with rheumatoid arthritis. The V gene is TRBV7-3, the J gene TRBJ2-7; 7 bases are shared with TRBD2. CDR3 protein: CASSLGGGATYEQYF. CDR3 DNA sequence: TGTGCCAGCAGCTTGGGCGGGGGAGCTACATACGAGCAGTACTTC.